Shown below are 21 T cell receptor beta chains from a single sample sequenced in a study of glioma-infiltrating T cells. Using RNA template, CDR3s of TCR alpha and beta were amplified with iRepertoire arm-PCR. MiXCR, applied by TCRdb to the multiplex PCR reads, yields one record per CDR3 protein. The sample has approximately 100,000 distinct CDR3 sequences; approximately 28% are singletons. Sample: glioma tissue, nonneoplastic brain tissue, or PBMCs (not recorded which). The receptor set was obtained from a human donor with low-grade glioma or glioblastoma, undergoing nonglioma brain surgery, or in good health (not recorded which).

This clonotype has a count of ten or more. The chain is built from TRBV20-1 and TRBJ2-1; TRBD1 might be the D (6 bases). The V end lost 3 bases, the J end lost 1 base, and 16 bases lay between the germline ends. Germline CDR1 and CDR2: DFQATT and SNEGSKA (reference sequence). CDR3 length: 16 amino acids. CDR3 residues: CSASRRGGLSYNEQFF. The DNA for the CDR3 is TGCAGTGCTAGTCGCCGTGGGGGCTTATCCTACAATGAGCAGTTCTTC.

The chain combines TRBV27 with TRBJ2-7, with 7 positions matching TRBD2. Gene TRBJ2-5 matches the end of the DNA better, so the J call may be wrong. CDR3 length: 15 residues. The germline CDR1 and CDR2 sequences are MNHEY and SMNVEV (reference sequence). CDR3 region: CASSFRRTGGETQYF. In nucleotides, the CDR3 is TGTGCCAGCAGTTTCAGACGGACCGGGGGGGAGACCCAGTACTTC.

Of note for this clonotype: This may be a read error, as it is one base from a much larger clone. The gene calls are TRBV15 and TRBJ2-1, with D possibly being TRBD2 (5 bases). The CDR3 length is 13 residues. CDR1 and CDR2 from the germline V gene are LNHNV and YYDKDF (reference sequence). V was cut by 7 bases and J by 6 bases, with 13 bases left in between. The CDR3 here is CATTWEKGNEQFF. DNA of the CDR3: TGTGCCACCACCTGGGAGAAGGGCAATGAGCAGTTCTTC.

Ten or more counts support this clonotype. The junction departs from germline at one end; a sequencing error may be responsible. V gene TRBV25-1 combines with J gene TRBJ1-1; D is unclear. Germline CDR1 reads MGHDK; CDR2 reads SYGVNS. The CDR3 covers 13 residues. In DNA form, the CDR3 reads TGTGCCAGCAAGGCGGCAAAGAACGCTGAAGCTTTCTTT. This encodes CASKAAKNAEAFF. Supplemented by reference TRBV25-1 and TRBJ1-1, the full variable domain reads EADIYQTPRYLVIGTGKKITLECSQTMGHDKMYWYQQDPGMELHLIHYSYGVNSTEKGDLSSESTVSRIRTEHFPLTLESARPSHTSQYLCASKAAKNAEAFFGQGTRLTVV.

This clonotype came up many times. CDR3 loop: CSARLPGDQETQYF. In DNA form, the CDR3 reads TGCAGCGCCCGCTTGCCGGGAGACCAAGAGACCCAGTACTTC. The V gene is TRBV29-1, the J gene TRBJ2-5; TRBD2 is a possible D gene (6 bases). The CDR3 consists of 14 residues. Trimming removed 7 bases from V and 0 bases from J, with 15 bases in between. Germline V gene data show CDR1 as SQVTM and CDR2 as ANQGSEA.

The sample holds many counts of this clonotype. The rearrangement uses TRBV19 and TRBJ2-7, with D perhaps assigned TRBD1 or TRBD2 (5 bases each). V was trimmed by 5 bases and J by 1 base, leaving 12 bases between them. The CDR3 is 14 amino acids. The germline V gene has CDR1 LNHDA and CDR2 SQIVND (reference sequence). This CDR3 is CASSFRDGSYEQYF. The CDR3 region has the DNA TGTGCCAGTAGTTTCCGGGACGGGTCCTACGAGCAGTACTTC.

This clonotype occurred many times. The gene calls are TRBV4-3 and TRBJ1-1; TRBD1 matches 9 bases. Looked up from germline, CDR1 is LGHNA and CDR2 is YSLEER. V trimming: 4 bases; J trimming: 0 bases; junction bases outside the gene matches: 3. This CDR3 is built from 15 residues. The CDR3 loop reads CASSLGQGMNTEAFF. CDR3 coding DNA: TGCGCCAGCAGCCTAGGACAGGGGATGAACACTGAAGCTTTCTTT.

Notes on this clonotype: A much larger clone lies a single base off, so this may be a read error. The J gene is TRBJ1-2, the V gene TRBV11-1, with D tentatively TRBD1 (6 bases). The CDR3 runs 13 residues. Germline V gives CDR1 SGHAT, CDR2 FQDESV (reference sequence). The CDR3 DNA reads as TGTGCCAGCAGCTTAGGGACAGAGTATGGCAACACCTTC. As protein: CASSLGTEYGNTF.

V gene TRBV24-1 combines with J gene TRBJ1-2, with unresolved D. Per the germline V gene, CDR1 is KGHDR and CDR2 is SFDVKD. There are 13 residues in the CDR3. V dropped 4 bases and J dropped 2 bases, with 7 bases sitting between them. The CDR3 nucleotides read TGTGCCACCAGTGAAGGTCAGAACTATGGCTACACCTTC. As protein: CATSEGQNYGYTF.

As to this clonotype: A much larger clone lies one base from this, so it may be a read error. DNA of the CDR3: TGTGCCAGCAGCTTGGGACTCCTGGGCAATCAGCCCCAGCATTTT. Amino acid sequence: CASSLGLLGNQPQHF. The rearrangement links TRBV28 to TRBJ1-5; the D gene is possibly TRBD1 (5 bases). This CDR3 has 15 residues. Germline V gene lookup returns CDR1 MDHEN and CDR2 SYDVKM. V was cut by 6 bases and J by 2 bases, with 14 bases left in between.

In this sample, this clonotype turned up many times. Given a much more abundant clone one base away, this may be a read error. This chain joins TRBV4-1 and TRBJ1-5; D remains ambiguous. The length of the CDR3 is 13 residues. CDR1 is MGHRA and CDR2 is YSYEKL in the germline V gene. CDR3 sequence reads: CTSSQDLEQPQHF. Here the CDR3 DNA reads TGCACCAGCAGCCAAGATTTAGAGCAGCCCCAGCATTTT.

This clonotype was seen at least ten times. The gene calls are TRBV20-1 and TRBJ2-2, with D hard to call. The CDR3 is 11 residues long. The germline V gene encodes CDR1 DFQATT and CDR2 SNEGSKA (reference sequence). Trimming removed 3 bases from V and 3 bases from J, with 2 bases in between. This chain's CDR3 is CSASDTGELFF. CDR3 bases: TGCAGTGCTAGCGACACCGGGGAGCTGTTTTTT.

This clonotype showed up many times. This CDR3 fails to terminate in the conserved phenylalanine or tryptophan, so it likely reflects a read error. The DNA is omitted, as the CDR3 cannot be located on it reliably, and the CDR3 follows TCRdb's listing. The chain has TRBV25-1 and TRBJ1-6. Ends included, the CDR3 has 12 residues. The germline V gene encodes CDR1 MGHDK and CDR2 SYGVNS. CDR3 sequence: CASSEIGQADQC.

Turning to this clonotype: This may be a read error, as it is one base from a much larger clone. V is TRBV11-2 and J is TRBJ2-3; D uncertain. Trimming removed 6 bases at V and 10 bases at J, with 20 bases between. The CDR3 contains 14 residues. Germline V lookup: CDR1 SGHAT, CDR2 FQNNGV. The CDR3 nucleotides are TGTGCCAGCAGGAATCAGGCATCGTATTATGCGCAGTATTTT. This gives the protein CASRNQASYYAQYF.

This clonotype was detected a few times. V gene TRBV4-2 combines with J gene TRBJ2-2, with D uncertain. V dropped 1 base and J dropped 5 bases, with 14 bases sitting between them. Germline assignment: CDR1 LGHNA and CDR2 YNFKEQ. CDR3 length: 16 amino acids. This CDR3 reads CASSQVGQEETGELFF. The CDR3 region has the DNA TGTGCCAGCAGCCAAGTAGGGCAGGAAGAGACCGGGGAGCTGTTTTTT.

This clonotype was observed many times. In nucleotides, the CDR3 is TGTGCCAGCAGTTTGGCCGGGGATTACTATGGCTACACCTTC. It encodes CASSLAGDYYGYTF. The chain carries TRBV28 and TRBJ1-2; D is undetermined. V was shortened by 3 bases and J by 3 bases, with 11 bases between the two germline ends. The CDR3 covers 14 residues. Germline V gene data show CDR1 as MDHEN and CDR2 as SYDVKM.

At least ten counts were recorded for this clonotype. The V gene is TRBV28, the J gene TRBJ2-7; D unresolved. The germline gives CDR1 MDHEN, CDR2 SYDVKM. Trimming cost V 5 bases and J 4 bases, with 9 bases left between them. This CDR3 region has 12 residues. CDR3 in DNA: TGTGCCAGCAGTACGCCCCGGTACGAGCAGTACTTC. This gives the protein CASSTPRYEQYF.

This clonotype came up many times. This chain joins TRBV7-9 and TRBJ1-5, with D uncertain. The CDR3 runs to 14 residues. V lost 6 bases, J lost 9 bases, and 18 bases lay in between. Germline V gives CDR1 SEHNR, CDR2 FQNEAQ (reference sequence). The CDR3 DNA sequence: TGTGCCAGCAGTCTTGGTGACGTTTTGATGCCCCAGCATTTT. Translating it yields CASSLGDVLMPQHF.

Remarks on this clonotype: Given a much more abundant clone one base away, this may be a read error. This rearrangement joins TRBV11-2 to TRBJ1-1; D remains unclear. Germline V gene data show CDR1 as SGHAT and CDR2 as FQNNGV. CDR3 length: 14 amino acids. Trimming cost V 4 bases and J 6 bases, with 15 bases left between them. The CDR3 here is CASSSGEGFSEAFF. CDR3 DNA sequence: TGTGCCAGCAGCTCTGGAGAGGGCTTCTCTGAAGCTTTCTTT.

This clonotype was recorded at least ten times. V is TRBV20-1 and J is TRBJ2-3; perhaps TRBD2 as D (7 bases). Trimming left V 8 bases short and J 3 bases short, with 18 bases between. The CDR3 has 14 residues. Germline V lookup: CDR1 DFQATT, CDR2 SNEGSKA (reference sequence). CDR3 region: CSPGGRGWTDTQYF. The CDR3 nucleotides are TGCAGTCCCGGGGGGCGGGGGTGGACAGATACGCAGTATTTT.

With respect to this clonotype: At one boundary the junction diverges from the germline segment, which might be a read error. The rearrangement joins TRBV20-1 to TRBJ1-1; 7 positions match TRBD1. The CDR3 is 16 residues long. Germline CDR1 and CDR2: DFQATT and SNEGSKA (reference sequence). CDR3 in amino acids: CSARANRGWGDTEAFF. The CDR3 nucleotides are TGCAGTGCTAGAGCTAACAGGGGTTGGGGGGACACTGAGGCTTTCTTT.